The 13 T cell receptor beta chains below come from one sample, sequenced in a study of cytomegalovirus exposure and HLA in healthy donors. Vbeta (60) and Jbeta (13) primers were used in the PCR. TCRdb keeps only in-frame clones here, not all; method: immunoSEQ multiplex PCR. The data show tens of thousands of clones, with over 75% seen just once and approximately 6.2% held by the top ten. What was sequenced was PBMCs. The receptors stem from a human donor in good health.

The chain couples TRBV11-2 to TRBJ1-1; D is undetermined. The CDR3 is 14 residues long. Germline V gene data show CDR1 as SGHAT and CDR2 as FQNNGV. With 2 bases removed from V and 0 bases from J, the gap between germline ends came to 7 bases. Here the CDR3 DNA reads TGTGCCAGCAGCTTACTCTCGGTGAACACTGAAGCTTTCTTT. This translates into CASSLLSVNTEAFF.

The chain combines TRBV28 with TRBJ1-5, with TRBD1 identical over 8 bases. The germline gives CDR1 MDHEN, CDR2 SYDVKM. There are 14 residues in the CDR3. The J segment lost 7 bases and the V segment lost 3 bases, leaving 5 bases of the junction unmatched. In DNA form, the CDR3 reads TGTGCCAGCAGTTTGGAACAGGGGGAGCAGCCCCAGCATTTT. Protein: CASSLEQGEQPQHF.

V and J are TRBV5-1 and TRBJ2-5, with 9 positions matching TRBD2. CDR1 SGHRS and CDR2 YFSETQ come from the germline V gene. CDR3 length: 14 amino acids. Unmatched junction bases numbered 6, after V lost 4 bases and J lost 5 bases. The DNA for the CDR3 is TGCGCCAGCAGCCAGCGGGGGGCCAAGGAGACCCAGTACTTC. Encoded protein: CASSQRGAKETQYF.

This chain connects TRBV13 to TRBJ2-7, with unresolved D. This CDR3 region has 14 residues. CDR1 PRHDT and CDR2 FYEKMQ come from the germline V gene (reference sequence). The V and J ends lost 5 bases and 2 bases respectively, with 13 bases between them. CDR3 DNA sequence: TGTGCCAGCAGCAAATCAGTCGCCCCCTACGAGCAGTACTTC. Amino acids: CASSKSVAPYEQYF.

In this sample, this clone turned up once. DNA of the CDR3: TGCGCCAGCAGTGAGAGTGAGGCAGGGGCGTACGAGCAGTACTTC. Translated, it gives CASSESEAGAYEQYF. The V call is TRBV10-2, the J call TRBJ2-7, with TRBD1 as a possible D gene (6 bases). Germline V gene sequence: CDR1 WSHSY, CDR2 SAAADI. The CDR3 has 15 residues. Trimming stripped 2 bases from V and 4 bases from J, with 15 bases between.

CDR3 protein: CASSPSRPLGQGLAGYTF. CDR3 DNA sequence: TGTGCCAGCAGCCCATCGCGGCCCTTGGGACAGGGACTGGCTGGCTACACCTTC. V gene TRBV7-6 combines with J gene TRBJ1-2, with 9 bases aligning to TRBD1. With V trimmed by 5 bases and J by 7 bases, 20 bases remained unmatched. The CDR3 runs 18 residues. Per germline, CDR1 SGHVS and CDR2 FNYEAQ.

DNA of the CDR3: TGTGCATGCAGGACAGGCCTATTGGAGCAGTACTTC. It codes for CACRTGLLEQYF. The gene calls are TRBV28 and TRBJ2-5; 7 positions agree with TRBD1. CDR1 and CDR2 (germline): MDHEN, SYDVKM. The CDR3 extends over 12 amino acids. Filled out from reference TRBV28 and TRBJ2-5, the complete variable domain reads DVKVTQSSRYLVKRTGEKVFLECVQDMDHENMFWYRQDPGLGLRLIYFSYDVKMKEKGDIPEGYSVSREKKERFSLILESASTNQTSMYLCACRTGLLEQYFGPGTRLLVL.

CDR3 nucleotides: TGTGCCAGCCAGATCGGGACACATATGAACACTGAAGCTTTCTTT. Its protein is CASQIGTHMNTEAFF. The chain couples TRBV2 to TRBJ1-1; D might be TRBD1 (6 bases). CDR1 is SNHLY, CDR2 FYNNEI, per germline. The V and J ends lost 8 bases and 0 bases respectively, with 16 bases between them. The CDR3 contains 15 residues.

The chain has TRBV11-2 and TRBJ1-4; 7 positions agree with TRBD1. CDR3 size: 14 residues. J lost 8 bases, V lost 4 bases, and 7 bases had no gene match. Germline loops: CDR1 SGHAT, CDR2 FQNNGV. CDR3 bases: TGTGCCAGCAGCTATACAGGGGCGGCCGAAAAACTGTTTTTT. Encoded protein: CASSYTGAAEKLFF.

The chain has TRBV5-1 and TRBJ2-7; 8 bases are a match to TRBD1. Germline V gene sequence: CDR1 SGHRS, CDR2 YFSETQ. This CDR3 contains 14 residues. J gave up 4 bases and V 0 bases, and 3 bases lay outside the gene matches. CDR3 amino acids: CASSLGTGRYEQYF. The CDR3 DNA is TGCGCCAGCAGCTTGGGGACAGGGAGATACGAGCAGTACTTC.

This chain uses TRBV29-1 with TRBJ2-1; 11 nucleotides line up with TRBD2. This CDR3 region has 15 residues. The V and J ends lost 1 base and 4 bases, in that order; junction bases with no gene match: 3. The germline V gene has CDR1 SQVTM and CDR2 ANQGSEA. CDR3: CSVEARLAGYNEQFF. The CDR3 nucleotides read TGCAGCGTTGAAGCCAGACTAGCGGGGTACAATGAGCAGTTCTTC.

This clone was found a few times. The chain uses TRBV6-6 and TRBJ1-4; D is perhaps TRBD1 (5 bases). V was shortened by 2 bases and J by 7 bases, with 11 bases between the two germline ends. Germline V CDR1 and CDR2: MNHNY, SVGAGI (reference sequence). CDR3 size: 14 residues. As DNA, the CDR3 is TGTGCCAGCAGTTACGACAGTCAAGGTGAAAAACTGTTTTTT. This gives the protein CASSYDSQGEKLFF.

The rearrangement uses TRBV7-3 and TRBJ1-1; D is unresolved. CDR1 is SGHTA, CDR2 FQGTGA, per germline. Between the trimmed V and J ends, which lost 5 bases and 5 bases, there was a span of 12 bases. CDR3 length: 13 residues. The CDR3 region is CASSRTSWTEAFF. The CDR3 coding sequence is TGTGCCAGCAGCCGAACGAGCTGGACTGAAGCTTTCTTT.